This is a list of T cell receptor beta chains from one sample in a study of response to subunit inactivated influenza vaccine. TCRdb ran MiXCR on the RT-PCR reads and lists one entry per CDR3 protein. The table has 500,000 to 600,000 distinct CDR3 sequences, 7.6% seen once. Sample: PBMCs from blood, taken roughly 24 months after vaccination. All receptors come from a man aged 50 to 69 who received an inactivated influenza vaccine. Both conserved end residues are part of each CDR3. The D gene is left open where the match is weak. Clone size is given for some rows only: seen once, a few or many times, or a class if the clone is expanded.

d_call j_call clone_size v_call cdr3_aa cdr3_nt
- TRBJ2-7 few TRBV5-1 CASSLEITGSYEQYF TGCGCCAGCAGCTTGGAAATTACAGGCTCCTACGAGCAGTACTTC
TRBD1 TRBJ2-1 many TRBV5-1 CASGIQGAEYNEQFF TGCGCCAGCGGGATACAGGGGGCCGAGTACAATGAGCAGTTCTTC
- TRBJ2-1 - TRBV7-3 CASSLRPGPDSYNEQFF TGTGCCAGCAGCTTAAGGCCGGGACCCGACTCCTACAATGAGCAGTTCTTC
TRBD2 TRBJ2-7 few TRBV14 CASSPVGLANSYEQYF TGTGCCAGCAGCCCCGTGGGACTAGCGAATTCCTACGAGCAGTACTTC
- TRBJ2-1 many TRBV5-1 CASILNPGNEQFF TGCGCCAGCATATTAAACCCCGGCAATGAGCAGTTCTTC
- TRBJ1-6 few TRBV12-3/TRBV12-4 CASSHAGTYNSPLHF TGTGCCAGCAGCCATGCCGGGACTTATAATTCACCCCTCCACTTT
- TRBJ2-5 - TRBV4-3 CASSQGATAQETQYF TGCGCCAGCAGCCAAGGCGCGACAGCTCAAGAGACCCAGTACTTC
- TRBJ2-7 few TRBV11-2 CASSPQDYYEQYF TGTGCCAGCAGCCCCCAAGACTACTACGAGCAGTACTTC
- TRBJ2-6 few TRBV30 CAWSPDPPGANVLTF TGTGCCTGGAGTCCAGATCCTCCTGGGGCCAACGTCCTGACTTTC
- TRBJ2-2 few TRBV9 CASSVGGGGIPGELFF TGTGCCAGCAGCGTAGGAGGGGGAGGGATTCCCGGGGAGCTGTTTTTT
- TRBJ1-5 many TRBV12-3/TRBV12-4 CASRSSLQPQHF TGTGCCAGTCGGTCATCGTTGCAGCCCCAGCATTTT
TRBD1 TRBJ2-7 many TRBV5-1 CASSLAPGQLSYEQYF TGCGCCAGCAGCTTGGCTCCGGGACAGCTCTCCTACGAGCAGTACTTC
- TRBJ2-2 few TRBV7-3 CASSPGTARELFF TGTGCCAGCAGCCCCGGGACCGCCCGGGAGCTGTTTTTT
- TRBJ1-1 - TRBV6-1 CASSEGVKNTEAFF TGTGCCAGCAGTGAAGGGGTCAAAAACACTGAAGCTTTCTTT
- TRBJ1-2 - TRBV4-1 CASSQELRLVGYTF TGCGCCAGCAGCCAAGAGCTGCGTCTGGTGGGCTACACCTTC
TRBD1 TRBJ2-5 few TRBV4-3 CASSQGYRDRQETQYF TGCGCCAGCAGCCAAGGCTACCGGGACAGACAAGAGACCCAGTACTTC
- TRBJ1-6 - TRBV7-9 CASSLAGTSNSPLHF TGTGCCAGCAGCTTAGCGGGGACGTCGAATTCACCCCTCCACTTT
- TRBJ1-1 - TRBV4-1 CASSHTIMNTEAFF TGCGCCAGCAGCCACACGATTATGAACACTGAAGCTTTCTTT
TRBD2 TRBJ2-3 many TRBV19 CASKTSGTDTQYF TGTGCCAGTAAGACTAGCGGGACAGATACGCAGTATTTT
- TRBJ1-1 - TRBV6-2/TRBV6-3 CASSSTNTEAFF TGTGCCAGCAGTTCAACGAACACTGAAGCTTTCTTT
- TRBJ1-2 - TRBV6-1 CASSTGRAYGYTF TGTGCCAGCAGTACAGGGCGCGCCTATGGCTACACCTTC
TRBD1 TRBJ1-1 - TRBV29-1 CSVLGTGNTEAFF TGCAGCGTCCTGGGGACAGGGAACACTGAAGCTTTCTTT
- TRBJ2-7 few TRBV20-1 CSARRQSSSYEQYF TGCAGTGCTAGAAGACAGTCGAGCTCCTACGAGCAGTACTTC
TRBD1 TRBJ1-6 few TRBV27 CASRWTGENSPLHF TGTGCCAGCAGATGGACAGGGGAAAATTCACCCCTCCACTTT
- TRBJ1-2 many TRBV5-1 CASSLAGRPSGYTF TGCGCCAGCAGCTTGGCCGGACGACCGTCAGGCTACACCTTC
TRBD2 TRBJ2-1 few TRBV3-1 CASSQALAGGKNSYNEQFF TGTGCCAGCAGCCAAGCACTAGCGGGGGGGAAGAACTCCTACAATGAGCAGTTCTTC
TRBD1 TRBJ1-2 once TRBV10-3 CAISGDRGHGYTF TGTGCCATCAGTGGGGACAGGGGGCACGGCTACACCTTC
- TRBJ1-2 few TRBV5-1 CASGPGLSYGYTF TGCGCCAGCGGACCGGGACTGTCATATGGCTACACCTTC
- TRBJ1-1 few TRBV20-1 CSAREDANTEAFF TGCAGTGCTAGAGAGGACGCAAACACTGAAGCTTTCTTT
TRBD2 TRBJ2-1 few TRBV20-1 CSASSVLAGGYNEQFF TGCAGTGCTAGTAGCGTATTAGCGGGGGGGTACAATGAGCAGTTCTTC
- TRBJ2-2 few TRBV7-9 CASSPRRETGELFF TGTGCCAGCAGCCCCAGAAGGGAGACCGGGGAGCTGTTTTTT
TRBD1 TRBJ2-7 many TRBV20-1 CSARDRRRGQKGGDEQYF TGCAGTGCTAGAGATCGTCGCAGGGGACAGAAAGGTGGGGACGAGCAGTACTTC
- TRBJ2-7 - TRBV11-2 CASSRLFPDYEQYF TGTGCCAGCAGTCGACTTTTCCCTGACTACGAGCAGTACTTC
TRBD1 TRBJ2-7 - TRBV20-1 CSARDGHRGLSYEQYF TGCAGTGCTAGAGACGGGCACAGGGGGCTCAGCTACGAGCAGTACTTC
- TRBJ2-1 many TRBV12-3/TRBV12-4 CASSPGGRSYNEQFF TGTGCCAGCAGTCCGGGGGGCCGGTCCTACAATGAGCAGTTCTTC
- TRBJ1-6 - TRBV7-9 CASSLVTSPLHF TGTGCCAGCAGCTTGGTAACCTCACCCCTCCACTTT
- TRBJ1-4 many TRBV20-1 CSASRQTNEKLFF TGCAGTGCTTCAAGGCAAACTAATGAAAAACTGTTTTTT
- TRBJ1-1 many TRBV12-3/TRBV12-4 CASSHSVGEAFF TGTGCCAGCAGCCACTCCGTAGGTGAAGCTTTCTTT
- TRBJ2-7 few TRBV7-8 CATHPAAATYEQYF TGTGCCACCCACCCGGCAGCCGCAACCTACGAGCAGTACTTC
- TRBJ2-3 many TRBV5-1 CASSSGDWDTQYF TGCGCCAGCAGCTCTGGAGATTGGGATACGCAGTATTTT
- TRBJ2-1 many TRBV11-2 CASSFSGSNEQFF TGTGCCAGCAGCTTTTCAGGGTCCAATGAGCAGTTCTTC
- TRBJ2-1 few TRBV5-1 CASSLVGNTPYNEQFF TGCGCCAGCAGCTTGGTGGGGAACACCCCCTACAATGAGCAGTTCTTC
TRBD1 TRBJ2-7 many TRBV4-2 CASSRGQLSYEQYF TGTGCCAGCAGCCGGGGACAGTTAAGCTACGAGCAGTACTTC
TRBD2 TRBJ2-7 few TRBV6-2/TRBV6-3 CASSYYASGSHEQYF TGTGCCAGCAGTTATTACGCTAGCGGGAGCCACGAGCAGTACTTC
- TRBJ1-4 many TRBV6-1 CASRGLVGTNEKLFF TGTGCCAGCAGGGGACTTGTGGGAACTAATGAAAAACTGTTTTTT
TRBD1 TRBJ2-7 few TRBV7-2 CASSLEDRGTTEQYF TGTGCCAGCAGCTTAGAGGACAGGGGCACGACCGAGCAGTACTTC
TRBD2 TRBJ2-7 few TRBV29-1 CSAIRAGVTYEQYF TGCAGCGCAATAAGAGCGGGAGTCACCTACGAGCAGTACTTC
TRBD1 TRBJ2-7 - TRBV20-1 CSARDVGGLTIYEQYF TGCAGTGCTAGAGATGTAGGGGGCCTAACTATCTACGAGCAGTACTTC
TRBD2 TRBJ2-3 - TRBV7-7 CASSQSGRGDTQYF TGTGCCAGCAGCCAGAGCGGGAGAGGGGATACGCAGTATTTT
- TRBJ1-5 many TRBV24-1 CATSPSRESNQPQHF TGTGCCACCAGCCCGTCCCGGGAGAGCAATCAGCCCCAGCATTTT
- TRBJ2-2 few TRBV12-3/TRBV12-4 CASRYRAGELFF TGTGCCAGCAGATACAGGGCCGGGGAGCTGTTTTTT
- TRBJ2-7 many TRBV14 CASSQDSGRGYEQYF TGTGCCAGCAGCCAAGATAGCGGCAGGGGTTACGAGCAGTACTTC
- TRBJ1-5 - TRBV12-3/TRBV12-4 CASSLSGSRNQPQHF TGTGCCAGCAGTTTATCAGGGAGCAGGAATCAGCCCCAGCATTTT
- TRBJ1-3 - TRBV5-1 CASSLEGETGNTIYF TGCGCCAGCAGCTTAGAGGGCGAAACTGGAAACACCATATATTTT
- TRBJ1-3 many TRBV7-2 CASSLAQGRNTIYF TGTGCCAGCAGCTTAGCGCAGGGTCGTAACACCATATATTTT
- TRBJ2-5 many TRBV14 CASSQELAETQYF TGTGCCAGCAGCCAAGAGTTAGCGGAGACCCAGTACTTC
- TRBJ2-1 - TRBV4-1 CASSQVQASYNEQFF TGCGCCAGCAGCCAGGTACAGGCCTCCTACAATGAGCAGTTCTTC